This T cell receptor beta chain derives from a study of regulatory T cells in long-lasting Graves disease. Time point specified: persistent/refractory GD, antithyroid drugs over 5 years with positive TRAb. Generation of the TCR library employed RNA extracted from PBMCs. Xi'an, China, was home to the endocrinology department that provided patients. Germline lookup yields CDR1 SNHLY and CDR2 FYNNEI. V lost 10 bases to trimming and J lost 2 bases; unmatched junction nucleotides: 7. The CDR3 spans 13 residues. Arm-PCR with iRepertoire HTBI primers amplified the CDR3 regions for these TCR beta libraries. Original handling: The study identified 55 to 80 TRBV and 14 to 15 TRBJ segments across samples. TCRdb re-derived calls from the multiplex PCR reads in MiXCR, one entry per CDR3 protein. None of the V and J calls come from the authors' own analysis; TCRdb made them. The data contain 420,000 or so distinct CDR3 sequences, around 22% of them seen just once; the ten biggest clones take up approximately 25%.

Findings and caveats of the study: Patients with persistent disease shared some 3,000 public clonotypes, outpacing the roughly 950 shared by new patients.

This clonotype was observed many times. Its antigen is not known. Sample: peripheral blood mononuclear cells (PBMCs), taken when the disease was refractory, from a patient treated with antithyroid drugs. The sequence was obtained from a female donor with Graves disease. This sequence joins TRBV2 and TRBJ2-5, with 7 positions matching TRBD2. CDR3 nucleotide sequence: TGTGCCAACCAGGCTAGCGGACAAGAGACCCAGTACTTC. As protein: CANQASGQETQYF.